The 21 T cell receptor beta chains below all came from one sample that was sequenced in a study of T cells after yellow fever vaccination (dated 2019 in TCRdb). The label giving this sample's treatment or condition can be read as: live attenuated yellow fever vaccine strain. Library method: 5' RACE. The run used an Illumina NovaSeq 6000. Through fastp at Q25 and MiXCR, TCRdb rebuilt clones from the public reads, retaining in-frame beta chains. Rows with a matching CDR3 protein are joined into one entry that keeps the most common DNA and genes. This sample is represented by 120,000 or so distinct CDR3 sequences; 13% to 15% of them were singletons. Of the sample, roughly two fifths falls within the top ten clones. The sample was CD8+ T cells sorted from PBMCs, taken 5 days after the yellow fever booster vaccination. The receptors come from a man between 18 and 35 years old who received the YFV17D yellow fever vaccine.

V usage is TRBV24-1 and J usage is TRBJ2-3; TRBD2 might be the D (5 bases). The CDR3 contains 17 residues. Per germline, CDR1 KGHDR and CDR2 SFDVKD. The V gene lost 2 bases and the J gene lost 2 bases, with 16 bases spanning the gap. The CDR3 coding sequence is TGTGCCACCAGTGATTCCCCCTTGGCGGGCCACACAGATACGCAGTATTTT. As protein: CATSDSPLAGHTDTQYF.

This clonotype turned up a few times. V usage is TRBV3-1 and J usage is TRBJ2-3; possible D gene TRBD2, 6 bases. V was pared by 0 bases and J by 3 bases, with 16 bases between. Germline CDR1 LGHDT, CDR2 YNNKEL (reference sequence). The CDR3 runs 17 residues. The DNA of the CDR3 is TGTGCCAGCAGCCAAGATGACCCCCGACTAGTGACAGATACGCAGTATTTT. It specifies CASSQDDPRLVTDTQYF.

The V gene is TRBV6-2 or TRBV6-3, the J gene TRBJ2-7; no firm D call. The ends were cut back, 2 bases at V and 2 bases at J, with 4 bases in the middle. Germline assignment: CDR1 MNHEY and CDR2 SVGEGT. CDR3 length: 12 amino acids. The CDR3: CASSYIPYEQYF. The CDR3 nucleotides are TGTGCCAGCAGTTACATCCCCTACGAGCAGTACTTC.

The chain recombines TRBV3-1 with TRBJ2-2; a weak D match, TRBD2 (6 bases). V dropped 4 bases and J dropped 4 bases, with 10 bases sitting between them. The CDR3 contains 14 residues. Germline loops: CDR1 LGHDT, CDR2 YNNKEL (reference sequence). CDR3 bases: TGTGCCAGCAGCCCTGTCGGGGGCACCGGGGAGCTGTTTTTT. Protein product: CASSPVGGTGELFF. Together with reference TRBV3-1 and TRBJ2-2, the CDR3 gives the full variable domain: DTAVSQTPKYLVTQMGNDKSIKCEQNLGHDTMYWYKQDSKKFLKIMFSYNNKELIINETVPNRFSPKSPDKAHLNLHINSLELGDSAVYFCASSPVGGTGELFFGEGSRLTVL.

The chain recombines TRBV5-1 with TRBJ2-3, with D possibly being TRBD2 (6 bases). The V end lost 3 bases, the J end lost 8 bases, and 16 bases lay between the germline ends. The CDR3 runs to 14 residues. Per germline, CDR1 SGHRS and CDR2 YFSETQ. Here the CDR3 DNA reads TGCGCCAGCAGCTACGGCTTGGGAGCGGGTACGCAGTATTTT. Translation: CASSYGLGAGTQYF.

This clonotype was seen a handful of times. This chain connects TRBV5-1 to TRBJ2-1, with D perhaps matching TRBD2 (6 bases). The CDR3 contains 18 residues. The germline gives CDR1 SGHRS, CDR2 YFSETQ. V was trimmed by 4 bases and J by 2 bases, leaving 22 bases between them. The DNA for the CDR3 is TGCGCCAGCAGCCGGGGAGGCTTAGCGACCTCACCCTACAATGAGCAGTTCTTC. Amino acids: CASSRGGLATSPYNEQFF.

This clonotype has at least ten counts. The V gene is TRBV6-5, the J gene TRBJ2-4, with D hard to call. Trimming removed 7 bases from V and 1 base from J, with 11 bases in between. Looked up from germline, CDR1 is MNHEY and CDR2 is SVGAGI. CDR3 size: 14 residues. As DNA, the CDR3 is TGTGCCAGCACCTCACACGAGGCCAAAAACATTCAGTACTTC. Protein product: CASTSHEAKNIQYF.

The rearrangement links TRBV7-3 to TRBJ1-1, with D uncertain. Per germline, CDR1 SGHTA and CDR2 FQGTGA. CDR3 length: 15 amino acids. The V end lost 4 bases, the J end lost 0 bases, and 12 bases lay between the germline ends. The CDR3 protein is CASSSNGSLNTEAFF. The CDR3 DNA reads TGTGCCAGCAGCTCCAACGGGAGCCTGAACACTGAAGCTTTCTTT. The whole variable domain, filled in from reference TRBV7-3 and TRBJ1-1, reads GAGVSQTPSNKVTEKGKYVELRCDPISGHTALYWYRQSLGQGPEFLIYFQGTGAADDSGLPNDRFFAVRPEGSVSTLKIQRTERGDSAVYLCASSSNGSLNTEAFFGQGTRLTVV.

The rearrangement links TRBV3-1 to TRBJ2-7; D unresolved. The CDR3 spans 12 residues. V dropped 3 bases and J dropped 3 bases, with 6 bases sitting between them. From germline, CDR1 is LGHDT and CDR2 YNNKEL (reference sequence). The CDR3 DNA is TGTGCCAGCAGCCAGACCTTCTACGAGCAGTACTTC. Translation: CASSQTFYEQYF.

This chain uses TRBV3-1 with TRBJ2-5; D unclear. V was cut by 4 bases and J by 5 bases, with 8 bases left in between. The germline gives CDR1 LGHDT, CDR2 YNNKEL (reference sequence). The CDR3 sequence is 12 residues long. In DNA, the CDR3 is TGTGCCAGCAGCCGAGCCCTGGAGACCCAGTACTTC. Protein product: CASSRALETQYF.

This clonotype was detected many times. The V gene is TRBV6-5, the J gene TRBJ2-1; 10 positions agree with TRBD2. The CDR3 runs to 14 residues. V lost 4 bases to trimming and J lost 6 bases; unmatched junction nucleotides: 3. Germline values: CDR1 MNHEY, CDR2 SVGAGI. CDR3 in DNA: TGTGCCAGCAGTTCGATAGCGGGGGGCAATGAGCAGTTCTTC. Its protein product is CASSSIAGGNEQFF.

This clonotype has only a few counts. The chain joins TRBV7-6 to TRBJ2-5; 11 bases are a match to TRBD2. The CDR3 loop spans 16 amino acids. Trimming removed 0 bases from V and 2 bases from J; junction bases left unmatched: 2. Germline assignment: CDR1 SGHVS and CDR2 FNYEAQ. The CDR3 is CASSLAPSGGQETQYF. The CDR3 nucleotides read TGTGCCAGCAGCTTAGCACCTAGCGGGGGGCAAGAGACCCAGTACTTC.

The rearrangement uses TRBV9 and TRBJ2-3; maybe TRBD2 (6 bases). The CDR3 has 18 residues. Germline values: CDR1 SGDLS, CDR2 YYNGEE. The V end lost 3 bases, the J end lost 4 bases, and 24 bases lay between the germline ends. The CDR3 nucleotides read TGTGCCAGCAGCGACAACCTTGAGCTGCGGAGGGCGTCAGATACGCAGTATTTT. Its protein is CASSDNLELRRASDTQYF.

CDR3 in amino acids: CASSQGTGGSSYNSPLHF. The CDR3 DNA reads as TGTGCCAGCAGCCAAGGGACAGGGGGTAGCTCCTATAATTCACCCCTCCACTTT. The chain employs TRBV4-2 and TRBJ1-6; 10 nucleotides match TRBD1. V lost 1 base and J lost 0; bases outside the gene matches: 3. This CDR3 is 18 amino acids long. Germline CDR1 reads LGHNA; CDR2 reads YNFKEQ.

Note on this clonotype: Germline and junction disagree at one end, which may indicate a read error. The V and J genes are TRBV7-7 and TRBJ2-3, with D unclear. Germline V lookup: CDR1 SSHAT, CDR2 FNYEAQ (reference sequence). The CDR3 spans 13 residues. The CDR3 DNA reads as TGTGCTAGCAGCTTAACAGATTCAGATGCGCAGTATTTT. As protein: CASSLTDSDAQYF.

This clonotype was seen only a few times. This rearrangement joins TRBV4-1 to TRBJ2-1; D is unresolved. The CDR3 runs 13 residues. V gave up 4 bases and J gave up 6 bases, with 10 bases separating them. CDR1 and CDR2 (germline): MGHRA, YSYEKL. The CDR3 DNA reads TGCGCCAGCAGCCCGGCTTCAAGCAATGAGCAGTTCTTC. Translation gives CASSPASSNEQFF.

This clonotype was counted only a few times. The chain joins TRBV2 to TRBJ2-1; 15 bases line up with TRBD2. The germline V gene encodes CDR1 SNHLY and CDR2 FYNNEI. Trimming cost V 6 bases and J 15 bases; bases outside gene matches: 12. The CDR3 consists of 15 residues. As DNA, the CDR3 is TGTGCCAGCAGACCTGGGACTAGCGGGGGGAGCAGTCGGTTCTTC. Translated: CASRPGTSGGSSRFF.

This chain connects TRBV29-1 to TRBJ2-7, with D possibly being TRBD1 (5 bases). The V gene lost 5 bases and the J gene lost 5 bases, with 16 bases spanning the gap. The CDR3 covers 13 residues. CDR1 and CDR2 (germline): SQVTM, ANQGSEA. The DNA for the CDR3 is TGCAGCGTTACCGGCCTCCCAGGGAACGAGCAGTACTTC. Its protein product is CSVTGLPGNEQYF.

This sequence joins TRBV20-1 and TRBJ2-7; no clear D gene. The V gene's germline CDR1 is DFQATT and CDR2 SNEGSKA (reference sequence). The CDR3 is made up of 13 amino acids. V was trimmed by 1 base and J by 0 bases, leaving 7 bases between them. The CDR3, as DNA: TGCAGTGCTAGAGCCCCCCTCTCCTACGAGCAGTACTTC. Translation: CSARAPLSYEQYF.

In this sample, this clonotype turned up a few times. The genes are TRBV4-3 and TRBJ2-7; possibly TRBD1 for D (7 bases). This CDR3 is 15 amino acids long. The germline V and J ends were trimmed by 5 bases and 3 bases, with 17 bases remaining between them. Germline assignment: CDR1 LGHNA and CDR2 YSLEER. In DNA form, the CDR3 reads TGCGCCAGCAGCGTCTTCAGGGGGGTCAGCTACGAGCAGTACTTC. Translating it yields CASSVFRGVSYEQYF.

V gene TRBV2 combines with J gene TRBJ2-7; no clear D. Germline V lookup: CDR1 SNHLY, CDR2 FYNNEI. This CDR3 region has 14 residues. Trimming removed 7 bases from V and 4 bases from J, with 17 bases in between. CDR3 nucleotides: TGTGCCAGCACCAGTGTATCGTCCTGGTACGAGCAGTACTTC. Its translation is CASTSVSSWYEQYF.